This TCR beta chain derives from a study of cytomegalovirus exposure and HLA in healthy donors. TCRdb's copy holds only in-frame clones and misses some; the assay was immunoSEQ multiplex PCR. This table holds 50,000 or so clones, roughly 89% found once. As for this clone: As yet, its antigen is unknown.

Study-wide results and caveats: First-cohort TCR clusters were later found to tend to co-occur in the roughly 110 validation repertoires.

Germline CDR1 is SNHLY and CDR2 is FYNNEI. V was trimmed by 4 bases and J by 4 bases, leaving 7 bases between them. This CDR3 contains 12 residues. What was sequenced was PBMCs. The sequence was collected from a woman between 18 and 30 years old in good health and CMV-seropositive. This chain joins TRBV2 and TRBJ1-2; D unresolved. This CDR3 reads CASSGRVYGYTF. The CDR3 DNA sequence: TGTGCCAGCAGTGGGAGGGTCTATGGCTACACCTTC.